This T cell receptor (beta chain) was profiled in a study of T cell clonotyping in hematopoietic cell transplantation. Study conclusions and caveats: Recipient TCR diversity dropped after transplant; expanded clonotypes rose from day 30 to 180.

Here immunoSEQ multiplex PCR was the method, and the copy in TCRdb shows in-frame clones only, minus some. The sample lists about 19,000 clones, approximately 77% occurring once. Concerning this clone itself: Its specificity is not known.

Germline trimming cut 5 bases from V and 4 bases from J; bases unmatched to any gene: 4. CDR3 length: 13 amino acids. CDR1 and CDR2 (germline): SNHLY, FYNNEI. Time point meaning: recipient sample about 28 days before transplant, after cytoreduction. V gene TRBV2 combines with J gene TRBJ2-7; 8 positions match TRBD2. The receptor's source is a man aged 60 to 75 with acute myeloid leukemia. Some clones in this sample may be carry-over from other donors' samples. The starting material was peripheral blood mononuclear cells, obtained before stem cell transplant. CDR3 sequence (DNA): TGTGCCAGCAGTCCACTAGCGGCGTACGAGCAGTACTTC. As protein: CASSPLAAYEQYF.